Listed below are T cell receptor beta chains from one sample, sequenced in a study of blood T cell repertoires in COVID-19. Only in-frame clones appear in the TCRdb table, and some are missing; sequencing was by immunoSEQ multiplex PCR. This sample has 200,000 to 300,000 clones, with about 91% found just once. Material for sequencing was peripheral blood. Every receptor here comes from a person aged 18-30 years with COVID-19, enrolled during active disease. Each CDR3 is given with its conserved first and last residue. D genes are given only for firm matches. Rows give clone size only sometimes, using once, few, many, or a class for an expanded clone.

NA	TRBV7-2	TRBJ2-1	TRBD2	CASSLIPTSGKNEQFF	TGTGCCAGCAGCTTAATACCGACTAGCGGGAAGAATGAGCAGTTCTTC
NA	TRBV4-1	TRBJ2-1	TRBD2	CASSARLAVEQFF	TGCGCCAGCAGCGCCCGACTAGCGGTTGAGCAGTTCTTC
NA	TRBV3-1/TRBV3-2	TRBJ2-7	TRBD1	CASSQDTHRGLYEQYF	TGTGCCAGCAGCCAAGATACTCACAGGGGCCTCTACGAGCAGTACTTC
NA	TRBV12-3/TRBV12-4	TRBJ1-2	NA	CASSPGGGFGYTF	TGTGCCAGCTCCCCTGGGGGCGGGTTTGGCTACACCTTC
NA	TRBV4-1	TRBJ1-1	TRBD1	CASSPRDRGVTTEAFF	TGCGCCAGCAGCCCCCGGGACAGAGGGGTCACCACTGAAGCTTTCTTT
NA	TRBV29-1	TRBJ2-2	NA	CSVVRGGGANTGELFF	TGCAGCGTTGTAAGAGGAGGAGGAGCAAACACCGGGGAGCTGTTTTTT
NA	TRBV7-2	TRBJ1-1	TRBD1	CASSSQGLRTEAFF	TGTGCCAGCAGCTCACAGGGGTTACGGACTGAAGCTTTCTTT
NA	TRBV7-2	TRBJ2-2	NA	CASSPYRANTGELFF	TGTGCCAGCAGCCCGTACAGGGCGAACACCGGGGAGCTGTTTTTT
few	TRBV19	TRBJ1-2	TRBD1	CASSWGTGANYGYTF	TGTGCCAGTAGTTGGGGGACAGGAGCTAACTATGGCTACACCTTC
NA	TRBV28	TRBJ1-5	TRBD1	CASSPRDREYQPQHF	TGTGCCAGCAGTCCGCGGGACAGGGAATACCAGCCCCAGCATTTT
NA	TRBV6-4	TRBJ2-7	TRBD2	CASSEPSGGAKAQYF	TGTGCCAGCAGTGAACCTAGCGGAGGAGCCAAGGCGCAGTACTTC
NA	TRBV10-3	TRBJ2-3	NA	CAISPAPRDTDTQYF	TGTGCCATCAGTCCTGCTCCGCGGGACACAGATACGCAGTATTTT
NA	TRBV30	TRBJ2-6	NA	CAWSVGSGANVLTF	TGTGCCTGGAGCGTCGGCTCTGGGGCCAACGTCCTGACTTTC
NA	TRBV28	TRBJ1-2	TRBD1	CASSSTGTGRGYTF	TGTGCCAGCAGTTCAACGGGGACAGGTCGGGGCTACACCTTC
NA	TRBV5-1	TRBJ2-1	NA	CASSLALGVSYNEQFF	TGCGCCAGCAGCTTGGCCCTGGGCGTGTCCTACAATGAGCAGTTCTTC
NA	TRBV19	TRBJ2-2	TRBD1	CASTQHGTGRPGELFF	TGTGCCAGTACCCAACATGGGACAGGGAGGCCCGGGGAGCTGTTTTTT
few	TRBV6-5	TRBJ1-3	TRBD1	CASHRTGSGNTIYF	TGTGCCAGCCATCGGACAGGGTCTGGAAACACCATATATTTT
NA	TRBV5-1	TRBJ2-7	NA	CASSLQGSYEQYF	TGCGCCAGCAGCTTACAGGGTTCCTACGAGCAGTACTTC
NA	TRBV7-2	TRBJ1-5	NA	CASSFNNQPQHF	TGTGCCAGCAGCTTCAACAATCAGCCCCAGCATTTT
NA	TRBV15	TRBJ2-3	TRBD2	CATSPATVGGRASDTQYF	TGTGCCACCAGCCCCGCGACCGTGGGCGGGAGGGCTTCGGATACGCAGTATTTT
NA	TRBV7-9	TRBJ1-4	TRBD1	CASSFDGTVRKLFF	TGTGCCAGCAGCTTTGACGGGACAGTTCGAAAACTGTTTTTT
NA	TRBV19	TRBJ2-1	TRBD1	CASSIGQGADNEQFF	TGTGCCAGTAGCATCGGACAGGGGGCGGACAATGAGCAGTTCTTC
NA	TRBV6-4	TRBJ2-2	TRBD1	CASPTQGTGEELYTGELFF	TGTGCCAGCCCGACTCAAGGGACAGGGGAGGAACTCTACACCGGGGAGCTGTTTTTT
NA	TRBV19	TRBJ2-3	NA	CASSISDTQYF	TGTGCCAGTAGTATATCGGATACGCAGTATTTT
once	TRBV7-2	TRBJ1-6	TRBD1	CASSSRAGGSNSPLHF	TGTGCCAGCAGCTCGCGGGCAGGGGGCTCTAATTCACCCCTCCACTTT
NA	TRBV29-1	TRBJ2-7	TRBD1	CSVELGQGNEQYF	TGCAGCGTTGAGCTGGGACAGGGCAACGAGCAGTACTTC
NA	TRBV5-6	TRBJ1-2	TRBD1	CASSLGIDRESGYTF	TGTGCCAGCAGCTTGGGGATAGACAGGGAGTCAGGCTACACCTTC
NA	TRBV24-1	TRBJ2-5	TRBD2	CATSERLAGGGLGETQYF	TGTGCCACCAGTGAACGACTAGCGGGAGGTGGGCTCGGAGAGACCCAGTACTTC
NA	TRBV23-1	TRBJ2-4	TRBD2	CASSQSGAGGCPRAKNIQYF	TGCGCCAGCAGTCAATCCGGGGCGGGAGGGTGCCCCCGAGCCAAAAACATTCAGTACTTC
once	TRBV5-1	TRBJ2-1	NA	CASSLLYAPNEQFF	TGCGCCAGCAGCTTGTTATATGCGCCCAATGAGCAGTTCTTC
NA	TRBV10-1	TRBJ2-3	TRBD2	CASSYSGSRDTQYF	TGCGCCAGCAGCTACAGCGGGAGTCGGGATACGCAGTATTTT
NA	TRBV6-5	TRBJ1-5	NA	CASSFDRNQPQHF	TGTGCCAGCAGCTTCGACAGAAATCAGCCCCAGCATTTT